This TCR beta chain was captured in a study of blood T cell repertoires in COVID-19 (dated by TCRdb to the early 2020s). About the investigation overall: Collaborator samples came from the United States, Italy and Spain and covered acute and convalescent phases of COVID-19. The prospective study material was composed of cDNA or gDNA derived from T cells, B-cell-depleted T cells, or PBMCs. Subjects who had been exposed to COVID-19, were actively infected with it, or had recovered from it provided the deeply sampled blood TCRbeta repertoires that made up the dataset. A freely available public database, intended as a resource for researchers studying the immune response to SARS-CoV-2, is where the repertoires were released. Samples were obtained from the ongoing ImmuneRACE study (first 160 participants) and from 1,200 or so subjects provided by 6 global collaborators. Sample metadata almost always included a de-identified subject ID, COVID-19 status, age in years and sex. Where available, HLA class I and class II types were obtained from metadata supplied by the sample provider rather than from assay-based typing. The full study reports these points: The quantity of clinical and demographic metadata differed by source and by participant and was supplied without curation.

This clone was found a few times. Its recognized antigen is unknown. Base qualities are not at hand, and no much larger clone is one base apart. TCRbeta CDR3 regions were amplified from genomic DNA by means of the immunoSEQ Assay, a bias-controlled multiplex PCR. Processing in the source paper ran as follows. The number of nucleated cells in each sample was estimated from the amplification of reference gene primers within the assay. To quantify the absolute abundance of each unique TCRbeta CDR3 rearrangement, sequence reads were collapsed and filtered. For each sample, productive Simpson clonality was calculated as the square root of Simpson's diversity index over productive rearrangements. What TCRdb holds here is the immuneACCESS table cut down to in-frame rearrangements. Part of the clones is not present; checked against another copy, under half of the missing clones reflect an unresolved V gene, and the others are unexplained. For V, J and clone size, that table is used; D and trimming come from the DNA. This sample has nearly 55,000 clones in its table, and about 86% of those were observed once. Of the sample, approximately 12% falls within the top ten clones.

Taken from the germline V gene, the CDR1 and CDR2 loops are LGHNA and YNFKEQ. V and J are trimmed by 4 bases and 7 bases, and the gene matches miss 15 bases of the junction. The CDR3 spans 16 residues, from the cysteine through the phenylalanine. The DNA shown is the 48-base CDR3, in frame from base 1. Collaborating institutions collected whole blood in K2EDTA tubes following their own protocols. For TCRbeta analysis, collaborator samples were shipped as frozen whole blood, as isolated PBMCs, or as DNA extracted from either sample type. The sequence came from a man between 65 and 85 years old with active COVID-19. The rearrangement combines TRBV4-2 with TRBJ1-1, with 7 central nucleotides matching TRBD1. Sequencing used peripheral blood. The CDR3 protein sequence reads: CASSPANRGVGVEAFF. DNA sequence: TGTGCCAGCAGCCCAGCCAACAGGGGTGTGGGGGTTGAAGCTTTCTTT.